This T cell receptor (beta chain) was identified in a study of shared clonotypes between healthy human individuals. As for the study in general: Used for every donor were three CD4 naive, three CD4 memory, two CD8 naive and one CD8 memory plate. Notes on the study in general: Naive CD4 clonotypes were shared across a few donors at around 5.4%. Since donors were few, the genetic and exposure-history diversity represented was limited.

V lost 0 bases and J lost 4, with 7 bases in between. This CDR3 has 13 amino acids. Germline lookup yields CDR1 SGHAT and CDR2 FQNNGV. TCRdb's table, derived via immunoSEQ multiplex PCR, lists solely in-frame clones and lacks some. The repertoire includes 1,400,000 or so clones, 98% of them detected once, and 0.36% sits in the top ten. Concerning this clone itself: Its target is unknown.

Donors were healthy HIV-negative adults without recent acute infections or vaccinations. V and J are TRBV11-2 and TRBJ2-7; no firm D call. The clonotype comes from a man younger than 40 in good health. The specimen was naive CD4+ T cells sorted from blood. Subset meaning: CD45RA+ positively selected. The CDR3 DNA reads as TGTGCCAGCAGCTTAGAGACATTTTACGAGCAGTACTTC. Translating gives CASSLETFYEQYF.